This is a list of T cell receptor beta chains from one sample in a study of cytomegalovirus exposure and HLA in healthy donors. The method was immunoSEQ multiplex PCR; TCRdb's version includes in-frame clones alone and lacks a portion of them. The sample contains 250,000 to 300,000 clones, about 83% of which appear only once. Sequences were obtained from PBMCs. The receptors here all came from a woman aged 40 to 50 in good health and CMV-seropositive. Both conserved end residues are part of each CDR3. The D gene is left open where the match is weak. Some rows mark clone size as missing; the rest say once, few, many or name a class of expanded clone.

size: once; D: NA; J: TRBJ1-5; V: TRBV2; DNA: TGTGCCAGCAGTGAGGGCATCGCCCAGCATTTT; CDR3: CASSEGIAQHF
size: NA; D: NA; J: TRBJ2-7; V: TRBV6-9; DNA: TGTGCCAGCAGTGACAGATGGGGAGGCTACGAGCAGTACTTC; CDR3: CASSDRWGGYEQYF
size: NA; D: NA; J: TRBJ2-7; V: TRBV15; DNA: TGTGCCACCAGCAGGGACGGGGACAACGAGCAGTACTTC; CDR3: CATSRDGDNEQYF
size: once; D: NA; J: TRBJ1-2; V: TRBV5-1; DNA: TGCGCCAGCAGCTCGGAGGGCCGGGGGGGCTATGGCTACACCTTC; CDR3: CASSSEGRGGYGYTF
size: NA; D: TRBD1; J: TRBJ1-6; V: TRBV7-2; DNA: TGTGCCAGCAGACTTAGGACAGGGGGAAACTATAATTCACCCCTCCACTTT; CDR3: CASRLRTGGNYNSPLHF
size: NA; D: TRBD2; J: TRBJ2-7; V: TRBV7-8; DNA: TGTGCAAGCACCATGGCACAGACTAGCGGGGATACCTACGAGCAGTACTTC; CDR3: CASTMAQTSGDTYEQYF
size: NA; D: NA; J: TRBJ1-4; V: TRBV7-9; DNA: TGTGCCAGCAGCTTATTAAGCGAAAAACTGTTTTTT; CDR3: CASSLLSEKLFF
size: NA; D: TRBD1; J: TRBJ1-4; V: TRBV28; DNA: TGTGCCACCAGTACAGGGGAGAGGGCAACTAATGAAAAACTGTTTTTT; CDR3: CATSTGERATNEKLFF
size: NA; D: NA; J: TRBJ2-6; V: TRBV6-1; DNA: TGTGCCAGCAGTGCCCAGGGGCTGGCCGCCACTGGGGCCAACGTCCTGACTTTC; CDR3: CASSAQGLAATGANVLTF
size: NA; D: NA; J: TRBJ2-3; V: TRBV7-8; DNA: TGTGCCAGCAGCACCCTGGACAGCCCTGGCACAGATACGCAGTATTTT; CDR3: CASSTLDSPGTDTQYF
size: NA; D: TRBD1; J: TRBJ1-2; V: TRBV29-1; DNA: TGCAGCGTTCTCGGACAGGGCTTCCCCTACACCTTC; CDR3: CSVLGQGFPYTF
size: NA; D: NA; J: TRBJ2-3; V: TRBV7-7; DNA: TGTGCTAGCAGCCGCGGAACAGGGGCGGGGGATACGCAGTATTTT; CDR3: CASSRGTGAGDTQYF
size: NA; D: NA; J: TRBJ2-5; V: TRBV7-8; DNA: TGTGCCAGCAAACTAATCCAAGAGACCCAGTACTTC; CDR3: CASKLIQETQYF
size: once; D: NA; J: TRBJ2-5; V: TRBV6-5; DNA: TGTGCCAGCAGCAAGGGGGGGCTTGGAGAGACCCAGTACTTC; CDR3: CASSKGGLGETQYF
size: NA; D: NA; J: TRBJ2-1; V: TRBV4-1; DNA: TGCGCCAGCAGCCAAGGGAGTGAGCAGTTCTTC; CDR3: CASSQGSEQFF
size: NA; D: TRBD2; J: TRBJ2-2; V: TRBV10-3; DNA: TGTGCCATCGAGAATGGGGAGGGGAACACCGGGGAGCTGTTTTTT; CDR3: CAIENGEGNTGELFF
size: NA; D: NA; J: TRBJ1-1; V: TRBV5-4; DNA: TGTGCCAGCAGCTTCGCCGGGACATTATATACTGAAGCTTTCTTT; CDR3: CASSFAGTLYTEAFF
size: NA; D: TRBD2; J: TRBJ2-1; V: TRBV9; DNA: TGTGCCAGCAGCATTAGCGGGATCCCCCAGGAGCAGTTCTTC; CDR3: CASSISGIPQEQFF
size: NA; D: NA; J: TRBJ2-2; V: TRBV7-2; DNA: TGTGCCAGCAGCTTATTCCGTGGGCTATCTACCGGGGAGCTGTTTTTT; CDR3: CASSLFRGLSTGELFF
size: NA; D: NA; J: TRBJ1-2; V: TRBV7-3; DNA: TGTGCCAGCAGCTTCCGGGACAAAAGGGACTATGGCTACACCTTC; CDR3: CASSFRDKRDYGYTF
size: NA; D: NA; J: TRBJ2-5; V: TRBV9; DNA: TGTGCCAGCAGCTCGGGACTCGGCCAGGAGTACTTC; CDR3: CASSSGLGQEYF
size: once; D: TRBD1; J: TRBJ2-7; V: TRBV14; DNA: TGTGCCAGCAGCCAAGAGAACAGGGGACCCTACGAGCAGTACTTC; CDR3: CASSQENRGPYEQYF
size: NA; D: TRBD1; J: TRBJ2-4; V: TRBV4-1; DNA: TGCGCCAGCAGCCCAGGGACAGTAATACTAGCCAAAAACATTCAGTACTTC; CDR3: CASSPGTVILAKNIQYF
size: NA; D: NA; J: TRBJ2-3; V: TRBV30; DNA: TGTGCCTGGAGTGGCGTACGGGGAGATACGCAGTATTTT; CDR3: CAWSGVRGDTQYF
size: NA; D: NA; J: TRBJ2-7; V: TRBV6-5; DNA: TGTGCCAGCAGTTTGTCGGGGGTTAGCTACGAGCAGTACTTC; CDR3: CASSLSGVSYEQYF
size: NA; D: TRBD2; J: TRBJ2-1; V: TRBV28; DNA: TGTGCCAGCAGTTCTAGCGGGAGCTCCTACAATGAGCAGTTCTTC; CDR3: CASSSSGSSYNEQFF
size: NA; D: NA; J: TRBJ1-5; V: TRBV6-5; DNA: TGTGCCAGCAGTTCCAAAGGGGGTAATCAGCCCCAGCATTTT; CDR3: CASSSKGGNQPQHF